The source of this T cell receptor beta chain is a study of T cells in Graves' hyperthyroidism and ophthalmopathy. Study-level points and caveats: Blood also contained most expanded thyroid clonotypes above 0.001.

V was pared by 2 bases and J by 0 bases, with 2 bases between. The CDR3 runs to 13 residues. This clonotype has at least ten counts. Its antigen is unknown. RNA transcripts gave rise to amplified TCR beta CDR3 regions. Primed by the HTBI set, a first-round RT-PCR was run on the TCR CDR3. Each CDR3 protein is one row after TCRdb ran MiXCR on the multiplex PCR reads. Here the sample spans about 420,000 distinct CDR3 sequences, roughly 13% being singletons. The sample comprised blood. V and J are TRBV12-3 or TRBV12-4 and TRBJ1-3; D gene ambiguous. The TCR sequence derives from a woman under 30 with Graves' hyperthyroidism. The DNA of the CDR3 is TGTGCCAGCAGTTTACACTCTGGAAACACCATATATTTT. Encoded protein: CASSLHSGNTIYF.